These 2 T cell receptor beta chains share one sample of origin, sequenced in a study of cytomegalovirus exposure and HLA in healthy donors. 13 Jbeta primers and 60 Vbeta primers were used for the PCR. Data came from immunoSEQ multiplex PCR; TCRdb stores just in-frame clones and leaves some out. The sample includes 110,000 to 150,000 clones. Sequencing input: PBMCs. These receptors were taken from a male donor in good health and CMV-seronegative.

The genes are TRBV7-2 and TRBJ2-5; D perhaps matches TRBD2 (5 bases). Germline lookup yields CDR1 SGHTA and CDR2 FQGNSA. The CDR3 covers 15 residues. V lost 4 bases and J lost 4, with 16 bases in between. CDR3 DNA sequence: TGTGCCAGCAGCTACCGGGAAACAAAACGAGAGACCCAGTACTTC. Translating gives CASSYRETKRETQYF.

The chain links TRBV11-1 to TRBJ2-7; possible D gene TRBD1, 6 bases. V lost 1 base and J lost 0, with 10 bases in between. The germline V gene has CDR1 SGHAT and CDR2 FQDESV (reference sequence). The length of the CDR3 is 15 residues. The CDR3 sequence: CASSLVGTLSYEQYF. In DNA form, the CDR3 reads TGTGCCAGCAGCTTAGTAGGGACACTCTCCTACGAGCAGTACTTC. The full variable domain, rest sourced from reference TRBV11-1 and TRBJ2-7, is EAEVAQSPRYKITEKSQAVAFWCDPISGHATLYWYRQILGQGPELLVQFQDESVVDDSQLPKDRFSAERLKGVDSTLKIQPAELGDSAMYLCASSLVGTLSYEQYFGPGTRLTVT.